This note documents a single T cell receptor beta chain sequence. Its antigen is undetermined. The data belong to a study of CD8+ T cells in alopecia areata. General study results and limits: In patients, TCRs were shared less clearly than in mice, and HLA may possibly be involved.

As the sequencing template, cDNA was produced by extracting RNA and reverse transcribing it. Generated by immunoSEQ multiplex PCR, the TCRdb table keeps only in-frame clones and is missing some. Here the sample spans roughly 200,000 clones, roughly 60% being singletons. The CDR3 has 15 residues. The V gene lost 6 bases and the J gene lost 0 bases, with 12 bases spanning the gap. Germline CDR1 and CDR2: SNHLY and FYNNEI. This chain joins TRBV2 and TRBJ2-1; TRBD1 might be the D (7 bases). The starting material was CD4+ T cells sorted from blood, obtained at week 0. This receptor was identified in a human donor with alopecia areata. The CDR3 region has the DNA TGTGCCAGCAGCGCGGGACAGAGCTCCTACAATGAGCAGTTCTTC. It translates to CASSAGQSSYNEQFF.